These 24 T cell receptor beta chains came from one sample sequenced in a study of blood T cells in healthy people across ages (dated by TCRdb to the mid-2010s). The receptor library was made with 5' RACE. The second PCR ran for roughly 7 to 12 cycles and used a J-beta primer mix along with a sample-barcoded 5' primer. The raw public data were reprocessed by TCRdb itself: fastp quality trimming at Q25, MiXCR clonotype calling, in-frame beta chains only. Identical CDR3 protein sequences are pooled into one entry, listed with their most common genes and DNA. This sample has fewer than 2,000,000 distinct CDR3 sequences in its table, and around 42% of those were observed once. The ten largest make up 20% to 25% of the sample. Sequencing was done on a sample of blood. The receptor set was obtained from a human donor in good health.

This clonotype has a handful of counts. The V call is TRBV2, the J call TRBJ1-1, with TRBD1 matching over 8 bases. Looked up from germline, CDR1 is SNHLY and CDR2 is FYNNEI. This CDR3 region has 14 residues. The junction had 5 bases not matched to a gene; V was cut back by 8 bases and J by 0 bases. The CDR3 reads CASVRQGLNTEAFF. CDR3 DNA: TGTGCCAGCGTTAGACAGGGGTTGAACACTGAAGCTTTCTTT.

This clonotype was seen more than once but under ten times. The chain joins TRBV29-1 to TRBJ2-7; a weak D match, TRBD2 (5 bases). The DNA end lines up better with TRBJ2-5; the J call may be wrong. Germline lookup yields CDR1 SQVTM and CDR2 ANQGSEA. This CDR3 contains 13 residues. CDR3 in amino acids: CSVEAGWGETQYF. CDR3 coding DNA: TGCAGCGTTGAAGCGGGGTGGGGTGAGACCCAGTACTTC.

V is TRBV6-2 or TRBV6-3 and J is TRBJ2-3; 8 bases are shared with TRBD2. The CDR3 has 15 amino acids. V was clipped by 6 bases and J by 2 bases; unmatched bases: 7. CDR1 MNHEY and CDR2 SVGEGT come from the germline V gene. CDR3 bases: TGTGCCAGCAGACGGCGGGGGGCCCCCACAGATACGCAGTATTTT. Translation gives CASRRRGAPTDTQYF.

This chain uses TRBV4-3 with TRBJ2-5; 9 nucleotides match TRBD1. The germline CDR1 and CDR2 sequences are LGHNA and YSLEER. Unmatched junction bases numbered 10, after V lost 3 bases and J lost 5 bases. CDR3 length equals 16 residues. The CDR3 DNA reads TGCGCCAGCAGCCATGGTACAGGGGGCGCGGGGGAGACCCAGTACTTC. Its translation: CASSHGTGGAGETQYF.

This clonotype was counted between two and nine times. The chain combines TRBV20-1 with TRBJ2-7, with a possible D match to TRBD1 (5 bases). The CDR3 consists of 15 residues. Deletions cut 1 base from V and 0 bases from J, with 13 bases between. CDR1 and CDR2 (germline): DFQATT, SNEGSKA (reference sequence). CDR3 region: CSARVWGSSSYEQYF. CDR3 bases: TGCAGTGCTAGAGTGTGGGGCTCAAGCTCCTACGAGCAGTACTTC.

This chain joins TRBV7-2 and TRBJ2-7; the D gene is possibly TRBD1 (6 bases). V lost 5 bases and J lost 5, with 19 bases in between. The CDR3 extends over 15 amino acids. CDR1 is SGHTA and CDR2 is FQGNSA in the germline V gene. The CDR3 here is CASSLVGGGFDEQYF. The CDR3 DNA sequence: TGTGCCAGCAGCCTAGTTGGTGGGGGCTTCGACGAGCAGTACTTC.

The chain joins TRBV2 to TRBJ2-5, with D possibly TRBD2 on 5 matching bases. Trimming took off 4 bases at V and 5 bases at J, with 14 bases between the two ends. The CDR3 sequence is 14 residues long. The germline gives CDR1 SNHLY, CDR2 FYNNEI. CDR3 loop: CASSVGIQVETQYF. The CDR3 DNA is TGTGCCAGCAGTGTCGGGATCCAGGTTGAGACCCAGTACTTC. The whole variable domain, filled in from reference TRBV2 and TRBJ2-5, reads EPEVTQTPSHQVTQMGQEVILRCVPISNHLYFYWYRQILGQKVEFLVSFYNNEISEKSEIFDDQFSVERPDGSNFTLKIRSTKLEDSAMYFCASSVGIQVETQYFGPGTRLLVL.

This clonotype was counted between two and nine times. The CDR3 nucleotides read TGTGCCACCAGGGGGGACAGGGAGGGGTCTGAGCAGTTCTTC. It translates to CATRGDREGSEQFF. The chain links TRBV15 to TRBJ2-1; 9 bases are a match to TRBD1. CDR3 length: 14 amino acids. The V gene end was trimmed by 6 bases and the J gene end by 9 bases; junction bases not matched to a gene: 9. Germline V gives CDR1 LNHNV, CDR2 YYDKDF (reference sequence).

The chain recombines TRBV7-8 with TRBJ2-5; perhaps TRBD1 as D (5 bases). V was shortened by 0 bases and J by 2 bases, with 16 bases between the two germline ends. Germline loops: CDR1 SGHVS, CDR2 FQNEAQ. The CDR3 runs 17 residues. The CDR3 sequence: CASSLAGRMGQQETQYF. The CDR3 nucleotides are TGTGCCAGCAGCTTAGCGGGCAGAATGGGGCAACAAGAGACCCAGTACTTC.

The chain joins TRBV9 to TRBJ2-5, with a possible D match to TRBD2 (6 bases). Trimming removed 3 bases at V and 5 bases at J, with 17 bases between. Germline CDR1 reads SGDLS; CDR2 reads YYNGEE. The CDR3 runs to 15 residues. The DNA of the CDR3 is TGTGCCAGCAGCGGTTATGGGACTCCCGGGGAGACCCAGTACTTC. It yields the protein CASSGYGTPGETQYF.

This clonotype was recorded a few times. The chain has TRBV7-9 and TRBJ1-2, with D possibly matching TRBD1 (5 bases). The CDR3 covers 13 residues. With 5 bases removed from V and 8 bases from J, the gap between germline ends came to 15 bases. Germline-derived CDR1 and CDR2 are SEHNR and FQNEAQ (reference sequence). The CDR3 spells CASSPWDSRGYTF. The CDR3 nucleotides read TGTGCCAGCAGCCCTTGGGACTCGAGGGGCTACACCTTC.

This chain uses TRBV7-2 with TRBJ1-1; weak D call: TRBD1 (5 bases). The CDR3 has 16 amino acids. Trimming left V 2 bases short and J 1 base short, with 14 bases between. Germline V gives CDR1 SGHTA, CDR2 FQGNSA. The CDR3 sequence is CASSLRNGGTNTEAFF. The CDR3 DNA follows: TGTGCCAGCAGCTTACGGAACGGCGGGACGAACACTGAAGCTTTCTTT.

This sequence joins TRBV20-1 and TRBJ1-5; D unclear. Deletions cut 5 bases from V and 3 bases from J, with 14 bases between. Germline assignment: CDR1 DFQATT and CDR2 SNEGSKA (reference sequence). CDR3 size: 14 residues. CDR3 amino acids: CSARAVIANQPQHF. CDR3 sequence (DNA): TGCAGTGCTCGCGCGGTGATCGCCAATCAGCCCCAGCATTTT.

The rearrangement links TRBV20-1 to TRBJ2-1, with a possible D match to TRBD1 (6 bases). CDR3 size: 14 residues. Trimming stripped 0 bases from V and 6 bases from J, with 12 bases between. Germline CDR1 reads DFQATT; CDR2 reads SNEGSKA (reference sequence). CDR3 protein: CSARDGGHLNEQFF. DNA for the CDR3: TGCAGTGCTAGAGATGGGGGACACCTCAATGAGCAGTTCTTC.

This clonotype was observed a handful of times. The CDR3 region is CASSQEGEAGMDTEAFF. CDR3 DNA: TGTGCCAGCAGCCAAGAAGGGGAGGCAGGGATGGACACTGAAGCTTTCTTT. The rearrangement links TRBV14 to TRBJ1-1; tentative D call: TRBD1 (5 bases). The germline CDR1 and CDR2 sequences are SGHDN and FVKESK. The CDR3 consists of 17 residues. Trimming took off 0 bases at V and 3 bases at J, with 17 bases between the two ends.

The chain employs TRBV12-3 or TRBV12-4 and TRBJ2-1; D uncertain. V was cut by 2 bases and J by 4 bases, with 18 bases left in between. The CDR3 extends over 17 amino acids. CDR3 protein: CASSLMSAPLIYNEQFF. CDR3 nucleotide sequence: TGTGCCAGCAGTTTAATGAGTGCGCCTCTTATTTACAATGAGCAGTTCTTC.

The chain combines TRBV24-1 with TRBJ2-3; TRBD2 matches 8 bases. CDR1 and CDR2 from the germline V gene are KGHDR and SFDVKD. J lost 3 bases, V lost 4 bases, and 14 bases had no gene match. The CDR3 consists of 18 residues. CDR3 in DNA: TGTGCCACCAGTGACCCCTCCCCCCGGGGGGGGCGAACAGATACGCAGTATTTT. Translation: CATSDPSPRGGRTDTQYF.

Remarks on this clonotype: Because the CDR3's place on the DNA is in doubt, the DNA is left out and the CDR3 is given as listed by TCRdb. This chain connects TRBV7-3 to TRBJ2-5; the table assigns TRBD1, which was not confirmed against the DNA. Germline assignment: CDR1 SGHTA and CDR2 FQGTGA. The CDR3 comprises 23 residues, both ends counted. The CDR3 spells CASSLTDYEQYFGAGTPFETQYF.

The V and J genes are TRBV4-1 and TRBJ2-2, with TRBD1 matching over 8 bases. The CDR3 loop spans 16 amino acids. V shed 4 bases, J shed 4 bases, and the junction held 8 bases outside the gene matches. Germline V gene lookup returns CDR1 MGHRA and CDR2 YSYEKL. The CDR3 here is CASSPVGQGSTGELFF. In DNA form, the CDR3 reads TGCGCCAGCAGCCCTGTTGGACAGGGAAGCACCGGGGAGCTGTTTTTT.

This clonotype was counted a few times. This sequence joins TRBV18 and TRBJ2-7, with a tentative D call TRBD2 (6 bases). The end of the DNA fits TRBJ2-1 better, so the J call may be wrong. CDR1 and CDR2 from the germline V gene are KGHSH and LQKENI. CDR3 length equals 13 residues. The CDR3 is CASSSGSSYEQFF. In DNA, the CDR3 is TGTGCCAGCTCATCCGGGAGCTCCTACGAGCAGTTCTTC.

This clonotype was found a few times. The V call is TRBV20-1, the J call TRBJ2-3; 16 positions match TRBD2. The CDR3 contains 20 residues. Germline V CDR1 and CDR2: DFQATT, SNEGSKA (reference sequence). Trimming removed 3 bases from V and 6 bases from J; junction bases left unmatched: 18. The CDR3 nucleotides read TGCAGTGCTAGTCAGGGGACTAGCGGGGGGGCTCTTGTGACTTCGGATACGCAGTATTTT. Protein sequence: CSASQGTSGGALVTSDTQYF.

J is TRBJ2-3 and V is TRBV5-6; 7 bases match TRBD1. Germline CDR1 is SGHDT and CDR2 is YYEEEE. This CDR3 spans 15 amino acids. The V gene end was trimmed by 3 bases and the J gene end by 2 bases; junction bases not matched to a gene: 6. CDR3 residues: CASSWGQFLTDTQYF. The CDR3 DNA reads as TGTGCCAGCAGCTGGGGACAGTTTCTCACAGATACGCAGTATTTT.

V and J are TRBV29-1 and TRBJ2-1; 7 bases are a match to TRBD2. The CDR3 contains 15 residues. V trimming: 0 bases; J trimming: 2 bases; junction bases outside the gene matches: 4. CDR1 is SQVTM, CDR2 ANQGSEA, per germline. CDR3 in amino acids: CSVEDGGTAYNEQFF. The CDR3 coding sequence is TGCAGCGTTGAAGACGGGGGGACGGCCTACAATGAGCAGTTCTTC.

The chain carries TRBV25-1 and TRBJ2-7; D not resolved. Germline CDR1 MGHDK, CDR2 SYGVNS. The CDR3 sequence is 14 residues long. V lost 1 base, J lost 0 bases, and 7 bases lay in between. The CDR3 DNA sequence: TGTGCCAGCAGTGAATTGTACGGCTCCTACGAGCAGTACTTC. Translating it yields CASSELYGSYEQYF.